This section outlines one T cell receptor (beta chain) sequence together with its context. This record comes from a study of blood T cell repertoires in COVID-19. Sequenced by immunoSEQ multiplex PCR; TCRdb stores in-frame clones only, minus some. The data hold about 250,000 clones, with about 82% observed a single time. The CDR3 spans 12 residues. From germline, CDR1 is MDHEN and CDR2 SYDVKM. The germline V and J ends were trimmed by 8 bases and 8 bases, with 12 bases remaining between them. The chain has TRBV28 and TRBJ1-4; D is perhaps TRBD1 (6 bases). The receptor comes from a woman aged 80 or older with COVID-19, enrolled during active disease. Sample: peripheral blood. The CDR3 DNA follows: TGTGCCAGCGTACAGGGTGGGGAAAAACTGTTTTTT. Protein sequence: CASVQGGEKLFF.